Following are 3 T cell receptor beta chains from one sample sequenced in a study of T cell repertoires in cytomegalovirus infection. The antigens for these receptors are not known. Each CDR3 protein is one row after TCRdb ran MiXCR on the reads. The table records under 850,000 distinct CDR3 sequences, roughly 33% of them present only once. Material: cultured PBMCs, obtained from culture after CMV antigen stimulation. The receptors stem from a human donor in good health (CMV status not recorded). Some clones in this sample may be carry-over from other donors' samples.

Only a few counts were recorded for this clonotype. This chain joins TRBV7-9 and TRBJ1-2; 8 positions match TRBD1. J was trimmed by 7 bases and V by 3 bases; bases with no gene match: 4. From germline, CDR1 is SEHNR and CDR2 FQNEAQ (reference sequence). The CDR3 is 13 residues long. The CDR3 bases are TGTGCCAGCAGCTTCTACAGGGGGTCTGGCTACACCTTC. Its protein product is CASSFYRGSGYTF.

The chain combines TRBV20-1 with TRBJ1-2; TRBD1 agrees at 9 bases. The ends lost 0 bases at V and 2 bases at J; junction bases unmatched: 7. The CDR3 length is 16 residues. Germline values: CDR1 DFQATT, CDR2 SNEGSKA (reference sequence). CDR3 amino acids: CSARDPAGTGNYGYTF. CDR3 nucleotides: TGCAGTGCTAGAGATCCTGCCGGGACAGGGAACTATGGCTACACCTTC.

Comment on this clonotype: At one boundary the junction diverges from the germline segment, which might be a read error. The chain links TRBV13 to TRBJ2-7; TRBD2 matches at 7 bases. This CDR3 is 15 amino acids long. Germline V gene sequence: CDR1 PRHDT, CDR2 FYEKMQ (reference sequence). The CDR3 here is CASSLGSGIIHEQYF. CDR3 coding DNA: TGCGCCAGCAGCTTGGGAAGCGGGATTATCCACGAGCAGTACTTC.